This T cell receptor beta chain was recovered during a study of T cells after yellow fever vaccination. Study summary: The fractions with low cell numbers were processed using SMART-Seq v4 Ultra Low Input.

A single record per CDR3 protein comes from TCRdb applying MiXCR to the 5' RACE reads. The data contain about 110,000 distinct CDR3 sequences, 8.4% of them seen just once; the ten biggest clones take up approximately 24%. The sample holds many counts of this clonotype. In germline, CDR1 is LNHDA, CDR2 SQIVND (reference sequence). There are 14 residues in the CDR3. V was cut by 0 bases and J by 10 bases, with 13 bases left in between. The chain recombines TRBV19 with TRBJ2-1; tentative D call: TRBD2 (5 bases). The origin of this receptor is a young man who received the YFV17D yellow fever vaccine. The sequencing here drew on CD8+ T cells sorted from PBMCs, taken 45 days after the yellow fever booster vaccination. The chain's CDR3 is CASSIELPSGEQFF. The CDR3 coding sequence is TGTGCCAGTAGTATAGAGTTGCCCAGCGGCGAGCAGTTCTTC.